The 30 T cell receptor beta chains below were found in one sample sequenced in a study of T cell responses to AZD1222 COVID-19 vaccine. Some clones are missing from TCRdb's copy, which holds only in-frame ones; the method was immunoSEQ multiplex PCR. This sample has roughly 130,000 clones, with 80% to 90% found just once. The material sequenced was peripheral blood, taken on day 0 of AZD1222 vaccination. These receptor sequences come from an adult in good health.

In its sample, this clone was seen a few times. The chain carries TRBV6-4 and TRBJ2-6; 7 nucleotides agree with TRBD2. Losses at the gene ends were 0 bases for V and 0 bases for J; bases not matched to a gene: 5. CDR3 size: 18 residues. Germline-derived CDR1 and CDR2 are MRHNA and SNTAGT. CDR3 DNA sequence: TGTGCCAGCAGTGACTCGAAAGCGGGGAGCTCTGGGGCCAACGTCCTGACTTTC. It yields the protein CASSDSKAGSSGANVLTF.

This rearrangement joins TRBV5-1 to TRBJ1-3, with D uncertain. Per the germline V gene, CDR1 is SGHRS and CDR2 is YFSETQ. This CDR3 region has 15 residues. The V gene lost 0 bases and the J gene lost 2 bases, with 9 bases spanning the gap. The CDR3 is CASSLGAWAGNTIYF. The CDR3 DNA follows: TGCGCCAGCAGCTTGGGCGCCTGGGCTGGAAACACCATATATTTT.

The chain couples TRBV10-2 to TRBJ2-6; 9 bases match TRBD1. The CDR3 runs to 18 residues. Germline values: CDR1 WSHSY, CDR2 SAAADI. The J segment lost 2 bases and the V segment lost 7 bases, leaving 12 bases of the junction unmatched. The CDR3 sequence: CASKWSGTGLAGANVLTF. Here the CDR3 DNA reads TGCGCCAGCAAGTGGTCCGGGACAGGGCTGGCTGGGGCCAACGTCCTGACTTTC.

The chain is built from TRBV3-1 (or the pseudogene TRBV3-2) and TRBJ1-4; 7 nucleotides match TRBD1. Per germline, CDR1 LGHDT and CDR2 YNNKEL (reference sequence). The CDR3 length is 13 residues. The ends lost 4 bases at V and 9 bases at J; junction bases unmatched: 5. The CDR3 loop is CASSPPGQKKLFF. The CDR3 nucleotides are TGTGCCAGCAGCCCCCCGGGACAGAAAAAACTGTTTTTT.

The chain carries TRBV3-1 (or the pseudogene TRBV3-2) and TRBJ1-1; 10 nucleotides match TRBD1. The CDR3 runs 16 residues. Losses at the gene ends were 4 bases for V and 4 bases for J; bases not matched to a gene: 9. The germline V gene has CDR1 LGHDT and CDR2 YNNKEL (reference sequence). In DNA, the CDR3 is TGTGCCAGCAGCCGTTGGGACAGGGGTGGTGGCACTGAAGCTTTCTTT. Translation: CASSRWDRGGGTEAFF.

The chain employs TRBV2 and TRBJ2-3, with D possibly being TRBD1 (5 bases). This CDR3 region has 13 residues. Germline V gene lookup returns CDR1 SNHLY and CDR2 FYNNEI. V was pared by 3 bases and J by 5 bases, with 9 bases between. CDR3 in amino acids: CASSDRDGDTQYF. The CDR3 nucleotides read TGTGCCAGCAGTGACAGGGATGGAGATACGCAGTATTTT. Looking up the rest from reference TRBV2 and TRBJ2-3 gives the full variable domain: EPEVTQTPSHQVTQMGQEVILRCVPISNHLYFYWYRQILGQKVEFLVSFYNNEISEKSEIFDDQFSVERPDGSNFTLKIRSTKLEDSAMYFCASSDRDGDTQYFGPGTRLTVL.

This chain links TRBV6-6 with TRBJ1-6; 8 bases match TRBD1. Germline CDR1 is MNHNY and CDR2 is SVGAGI (reference sequence). J was trimmed by 7 bases and V by 6 bases; bases with no gene match: 11. There are 16 residues in the CDR3. The chain's CDR3 is CASSEGTGLRNSPLHF. The CDR3 DNA sequence: TGTGCCAGCAGCGAGGGGACAGGTCTCCGCAATTCACCCCTCCACTTT.

The chain has TRBV11-2 and TRBJ2-2, with 8 bases fitting TRBD2. The ends lost 3 bases at V and 7 bases at J; junction bases unmatched: 10. Germline V gene data show CDR1 as SGHAT and CDR2 as FQNNGV. The CDR3 extends over 16 amino acids. CDR3 residues: CASSFFGRASVGELFF. Written as DNA, the CDR3 is TGTGCCAGCAGCTTCTTCGGGAGGGCCTCGGTCGGGGAGCTGTTTTTT.

The chain carries TRBV18 and TRBJ1-4, with D perhaps matching TRBD1 (6 bases). The CDR3 sequence is 16 residues long. Germline lookup yields CDR1 KGHSH and CDR2 LQKENI. V gave up 1 base and J gave up 3 bases, with 12 bases separating them. The CDR3 reads CASSPRGGWANEKLFF. The CDR3, as DNA: TGTGCCAGCTCACCACGGGGGGGCTGGGCTAATGAAAAACTGTTTTTT.

This chain links TRBV19 with TRBJ1-3; 8 bases align to TRBD1. This CDR3 is built from 19 residues. The J segment lost 0 bases and the V segment lost 3 bases, leaving 13 bases of the junction unmatched. Germline V gives CDR1 LNHDA, CDR2 SQIVND (reference sequence). CDR3 coding DNA: TGTGCCAGTAGTATCGGACAGGGAGCTTCTCACTTCTCTGGAAACACCATATATTTT. It yields the protein CASSIGQGASHFSGNTIYF.

The rearrangement links TRBV10-3 to TRBJ1-2, with D possibly matching TRBD1 (6 bases). Germline assignment: CDR1 ENHRY and CDR2 SYGVKD. V shed 6 bases and J shed 3 bases, with 11 bases lying between them. The CDR3 spans 13 residues. CDR3 loop: CAISQGLDYGYTF. The CDR3 DNA reads as TGTGCCATCAGCCAGGGGTTGGACTATGGCTACACCTTC.

This chain links TRBV20-1 with TRBJ2-7; D not resolved. Deletions cut 3 bases from V and 2 bases from J, with 14 bases between. This CDR3 is 14 amino acids long. CDR1 DFQATT and CDR2 SNEGSKA come from the germline V gene (reference sequence). The CDR3 sequence is CSASWQLGPYEQYF. CDR3 sequence (DNA): TGCAGTGCTAGTTGGCAGCTGGGTCCCTACGAGCAGTACTTC.

This clone has just a few counts. The V and J genes are TRBV19 and TRBJ2-7; D tentatively reads TRBD1 or TRBD2 (6 bases each). V dropped 6 bases and J dropped 6 bases, with 18 bases sitting between them. Germline values: CDR1 LNHDA, CDR2 SQIVND (reference sequence). This CDR3 contains 14 residues. DNA of the CDR3: TGTGCCAGTAGCGTTCGGGGGCGCTTACGCGAGCAGTACTTC. Protein sequence: CASSVRGRLREQYF. Full variable domain (missing parts from reference TRBV19 and TRBJ2-7): DGGITQSPKYLFRKEGQNVTLSCEQNLNHDAMYWYRQDPGQGLRLIYYSQIVNDFQKGDIAEGYSVSREKKESFPLTVTSAQKNPTAFYLCASSVRGRLREQYFGPGTRLTVT.

This sequence joins TRBV18 and TRBJ1-3; D not certain. Germline values: CDR1 KGHSH, CDR2 LQKENI. The CDR3 runs 16 residues. Trimming stripped 0 bases from V and 0 bases from J, with 9 bases between. The DNA of the CDR3 is TGTGCCAGCTCACCACCCGCCCGAAGCTCTGGAAACACCATATATTTT. Protein product: CASSPPARSSGNTIYF.

The chain carries TRBV29-1 and TRBJ2-2; 16 bases agree with TRBD2. The CDR3 runs 17 residues. The junction had 10 bases not matched to a gene; V was cut back by 8 bases and J by 4 bases. Germline V lookup: CDR1 SQVTM, CDR2 ANQGSEA. In DNA form, the CDR3 reads TGCAGCTTATCCGGGACTAGCGGGAGGGTGAGCACCGGGGAGCTGTTTTTT. It yields the protein CSLSGTSGRVSTGELFF.

The V and J genes are TRBV3-1 (or the pseudogene TRBV3-2) and TRBJ1-5; D gene uncertain. The CDR3 runs to 13 residues. With 2 bases removed from V and 5 bases from J, the gap between germline ends came to 7 bases. Germline assignment: CDR1 LGHDT and CDR2 YNNKEL (reference sequence). CDR3 DNA: TGTGCCAGCAGCCAATTCCGGGATCAGCCCCAGCATTTT. Protein: CASSQFRDQPQHF.

This chain joins TRBV7-2 and TRBJ2-5; 14 positions agree with TRBD2. Germline V gene sequence: CDR1 SGHTA, CDR2 FQGNSA. The ends lost 5 bases at V and 4 bases at J; junction bases unmatched: 6. This CDR3 has 16 amino acids. The CDR3 bases are TGTGCCAGCAGCCATCCGGGACTAGCGGGAGCAGAGACCCAGTACTTC. This translates into CASSHPGLAGAETQYF.

V is TRBV6-6 and J is TRBJ1-3, with no clear D. V was clipped by 4 bases and J by 0 bases, with 10 bases between them. The CDR3 consists of 15 residues. Germline CDR1 is MNHNY and CDR2 is SVGAGI (reference sequence). The CDR3 reads CASSSTALSGNTIYF. Written as DNA, the CDR3 is TGTGCCAGCAGTTCAACAGCGCTCTCTGGAAACACCATATATTTT.

This chain connects TRBV7-9 to TRBJ1-1; no definite D call. CDR1 is SEHNR, CDR2 FQNEAQ, per germline (reference sequence). V was pared by 5 bases and J by 4 bases, with 11 bases between. The CDR3 covers 13 residues. The CDR3 is CASSRDGSTEAFF. The CDR3 nucleotides are TGTGCCAGCAGCCGAGATGGGAGCACTGAAGCTTTCTTT.

This clone was recorded a few times. The chain joins TRBV5-1 to TRBJ1-2; D not resolved. Trimming cost V 4 bases and J 1 base, with 8 bases left between them. The CDR3 is made up of 13 amino acids. The V gene's germline CDR1 is SGHRS and CDR2 YFSETQ. This chain's CDR3 is CASSTAGNYGYTF. In DNA, the CDR3 is TGCGCCAGCAGCACCGCCGGTAACTATGGCTACACCTTC.

This clone has more than one count but fewer than ten. J is TRBJ2-2 and V is TRBV24-1; unclear D gene. Between the trimmed V and J ends, which lost 5 bases and 3 bases, there was a span of 9 bases. Germline CDR1 is KGHDR and CDR2 is SFDVKD. The CDR3 totals 14 residues. CDR3 sequence (DNA): TGTGCCACCAGTGGCCCTACATACACCGGGGAGCTGTTTTTT. It is translated as CATSGPTYTGELFF.

The chain links TRBV9 to TRBJ1-6, with TRBD1 identical over 7 bases. After removal of 4 bases from V and 6 bases from J, the junction contained 13 bases not matched to a gene. The CDR3 totals 17 residues. Looked up from germline, CDR1 is SGDLS and CDR2 is YYNGEE. The CDR3 sequence is CASSPGTDPYFNSPLHF. The DNA of the CDR3 is TGTGCCAGCAGCCCCGGGACAGATCCCTACTTTAATTCACCCCTCCACTTT.

The genes are TRBV4-2 and TRBJ1-2; D is possibly TRBD1 (5 bases). The CDR3 sequence is 16 residues long. Trimming cost V 0 bases and J 8 bases, with 19 bases left between them. CDR1 and CDR2 (germline): LGHNA, YNFKEQ. The chain's CDR3 is CASSQERGTIPGGYTF. In DNA, the CDR3 is TGTGCCAGCAGCCAAGAAAGGGGCACGATCCCCGGCGGCTACACCTTC.

In its sample, this clone was seen once. This chain connects TRBV10-2 to TRBJ2-6; D not resolved. Trimming took 7 bases from V and 3 from J, leaving 13 bases between them. The length of the CDR3 is 15 residues. CDR1 is WSHSY and CDR2 is SAAADI in the germline V gene. CDR3 in DNA: TGCGCCAGCACCCAAACCTGGGATGGGGCCAACGTCCTGACTTTC. The encoded protein is CASTQTWDGANVLTF.

V usage is TRBV27 and J usage is TRBJ2-2, with 8 bases identical to TRBD2. This CDR3 has 17 residues. In germline, CDR1 is MNHEY, CDR2 SMNVEV (reference sequence). The J segment lost 5 bases and the V segment lost 5 bases, leaving 13 bases of the junction unmatched. DNA of the CDR3: TGTGCCAGCAGTACCAAGTGGAGCGGGAGCGGAACCGGGGAGCTGTTTTTT. Protein: CASSTKWSGSGTGELFF.

The CDR3 loop reads CASSQTGNPSPLHF. The CDR3 nucleotides are TGTGCCAGCAGCCAGACAGGGAATCCTTCACCCCTCCACTTT. The V call is TRBV27, the J call TRBJ1-6, with 7 nucleotides matching TRBD1. Germline values: CDR1 MNHEY, CDR2 SMNVEV (reference sequence). The length of the CDR3 is 14 residues. Trimming cost V 6 bases and J 9 bases; bases outside gene matches: 8.

This chain joins TRBV10-3 and TRBJ1-3; D call uncertain. This CDR3 is built from 11 residues. Between the trimmed V and J ends, which lost 4 bases and 4 bases, there was a span of 2 bases. From germline, CDR1 is ENHRY and CDR2 SYGVKD. This CDR3 reads CAISGGNTIYF. In DNA form, the CDR3 reads TGTGCCATCAGTGGAGGAAACACCATATATTTT.

The chain combines TRBV27 with TRBJ1-5, with TRBD1 as a possible D gene (5 bases). From germline, CDR1 is MNHEY and CDR2 SMNVEV (reference sequence). Trimming pared 6 bases from V and 3 bases from J, leaving 18 bases between. This CDR3 spans 16 amino acids. The CDR3 DNA reads as TGTGCCAGCAGGACACTCAGGTTAGGGGACAATCAGCCCCAGCATTTT. Amino acids: CASRTLRLGDNQPQHF.

Written as DNA, the CDR3 is TGTGCCAGCAGCTTGTCGGGACAGGGGACCTCCAATGAGCAGTTCTTC. Amino acids: CASSLSGQGTSNEQFF. V and J are TRBV5-6 and TRBJ2-1; 10 bases agree with TRBD1. The CDR3 loop spans 16 amino acids. Germline-derived CDR1 and CDR2 are SGHDT and YYEEEE. The junction had 7 bases not matched to a gene; V was cut back by 1 base and J by 6 bases.

The genes are TRBV2 and TRBJ1-1; 8 bases align to TRBD1. This CDR3 contains 13 residues. Germline V CDR1 and CDR2: SNHLY, FYNNEI. With 7 bases clipped from V and 4 bases from J, the junction kept 5 bases outside the gene matches. The CDR3 DNA sequence: TGTGCCAGCAATCAGGGGGCGACCACTGAAGCTTTCTTT. It codes for CASNQGATTEAFF.